The TCR beta chain described here comes from a study of T cells in Graves' hyperthyroidism and ophthalmopathy. The germline V gene encodes CDR1 SGHDT and CDR2 YYEEEE. The ends were cut back, 4 bases at V and 4 bases at J, with 9 bases in the middle. The CDR3 runs 14 residues. RNA transcripts were the template for amplifying TCR beta CDR3 regions. First-round RT-PCR with HTBI primers amplified the TCR CDR3 region. TCRdb re-analysed the multiplex PCR reads in MiXCR, keeping a single row per CDR3 protein. Of roughly 500,000 distinct CDR3 sequences listed, roughly 50% are singletons. The chain recombines TRBV5-6 with TRBJ2-6; D is possibly TRBD2 (5 bases). The receptor comes from an adult woman with Graves' disease, either hyperthyroidism or ophthalmopathy (not recorded which). The sequencing sample was made of peripheral blood or thyroid tissue (not recorded which). The CDR3 DNA sequence: TGTGCCAGCAGCCAGGACTTAGGGGCCAACGTCCTGACTTTC. Translated, it gives CASSQDLGANVLTF. The full variable domain, in which reference TRBV5-6 and TRBJ2-6 provide the parts outside the CDR3, is DAGVTQSPTHLIKTRGQQVTLRCSPKSGHDTVSWYQQALGQGPQFIFQYYEEEERQRGNFPDRFSGHQFPNYSSELNVNALLLGDSALYLCASSQDLGANVLTFGAGSRLTVL.